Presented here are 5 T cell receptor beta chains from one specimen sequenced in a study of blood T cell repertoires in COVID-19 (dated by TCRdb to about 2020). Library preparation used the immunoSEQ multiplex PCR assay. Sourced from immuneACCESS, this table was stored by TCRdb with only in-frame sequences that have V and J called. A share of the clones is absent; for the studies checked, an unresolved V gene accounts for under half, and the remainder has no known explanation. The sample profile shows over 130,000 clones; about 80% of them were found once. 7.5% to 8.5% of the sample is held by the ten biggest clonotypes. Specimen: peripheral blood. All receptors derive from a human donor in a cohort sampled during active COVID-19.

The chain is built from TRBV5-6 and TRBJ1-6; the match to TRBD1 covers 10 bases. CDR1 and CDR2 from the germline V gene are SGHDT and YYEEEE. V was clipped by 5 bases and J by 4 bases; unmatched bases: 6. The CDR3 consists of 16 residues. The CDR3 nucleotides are TGTGCCAGCAGAGCCCGGGACAGGGGTTATAATTCACCCCTCCACTTT. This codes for CASRARDRGYNSPLHF.

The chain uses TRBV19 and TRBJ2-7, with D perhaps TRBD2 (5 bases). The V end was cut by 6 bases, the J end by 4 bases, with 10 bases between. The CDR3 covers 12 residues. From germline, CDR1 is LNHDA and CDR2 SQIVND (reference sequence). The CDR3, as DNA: TGTGCCAGTAGCAAAACGGGGTACGAGCAGTACTTC. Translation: CASSKTGYEQYF.

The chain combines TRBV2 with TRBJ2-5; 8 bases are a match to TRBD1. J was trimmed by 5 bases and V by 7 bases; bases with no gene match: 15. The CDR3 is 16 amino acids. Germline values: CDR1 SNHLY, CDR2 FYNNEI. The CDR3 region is CASILERAGGWETQYF. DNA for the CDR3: TGTGCCAGCATACTAGAGAGGGCAGGGGGCTGGGAGACCCAGTACTTC.

The chain's CDR3 is CASSLTGNEQFF. The DNA for the CDR3 is TGTGCCAGCAGCTTAACAGGTAATGAGCAGTTCTTC. This chain joins TRBV12-3 or TRBV12-4 and TRBJ2-1; tentatively, D is TRBD1 (5 bases). The V gene lost 6 bases and the J gene lost 7 bases, with 10 bases spanning the gap. The CDR3 is made up of 12 amino acids.

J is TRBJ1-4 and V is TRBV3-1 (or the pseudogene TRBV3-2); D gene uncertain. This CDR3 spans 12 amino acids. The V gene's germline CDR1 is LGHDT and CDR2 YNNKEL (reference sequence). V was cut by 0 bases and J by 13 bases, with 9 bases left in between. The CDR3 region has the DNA TGTGCCAGCAGCCAAGAGACCACTATACTGTTTTTT. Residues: CASSQETTILFF.